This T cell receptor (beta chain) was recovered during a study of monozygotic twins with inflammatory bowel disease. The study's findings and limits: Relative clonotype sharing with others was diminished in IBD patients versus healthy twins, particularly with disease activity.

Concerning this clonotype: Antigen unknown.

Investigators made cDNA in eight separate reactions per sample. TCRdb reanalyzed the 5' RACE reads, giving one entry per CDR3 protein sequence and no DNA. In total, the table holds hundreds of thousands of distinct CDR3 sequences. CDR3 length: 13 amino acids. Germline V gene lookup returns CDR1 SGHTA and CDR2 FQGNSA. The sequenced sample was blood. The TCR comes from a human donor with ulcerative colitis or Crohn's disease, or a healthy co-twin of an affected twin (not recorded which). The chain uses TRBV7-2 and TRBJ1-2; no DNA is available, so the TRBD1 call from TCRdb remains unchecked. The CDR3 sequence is CASSSDRGYGYTF.